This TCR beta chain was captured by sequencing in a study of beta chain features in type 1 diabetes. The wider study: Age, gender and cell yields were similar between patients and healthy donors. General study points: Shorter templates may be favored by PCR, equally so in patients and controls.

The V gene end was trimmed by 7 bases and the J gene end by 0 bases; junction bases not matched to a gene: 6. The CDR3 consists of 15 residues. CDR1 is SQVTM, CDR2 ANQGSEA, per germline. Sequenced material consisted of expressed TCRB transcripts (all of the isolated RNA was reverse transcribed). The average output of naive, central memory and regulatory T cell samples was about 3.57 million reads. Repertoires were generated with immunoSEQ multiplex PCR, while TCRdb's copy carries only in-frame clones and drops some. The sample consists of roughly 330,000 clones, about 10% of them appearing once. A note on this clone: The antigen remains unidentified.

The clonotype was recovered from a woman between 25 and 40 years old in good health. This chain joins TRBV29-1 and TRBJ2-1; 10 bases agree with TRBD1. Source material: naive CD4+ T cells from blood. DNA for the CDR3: TGCAGCGGGGACAGGGGTTTGGGCTCCTACAATGAGCAGTTCTTC. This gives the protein CSGDRGLGSYNEQFF.